This TCR beta chain was retrieved from a study of early T cells in non-severe SARS-CoV-2 infection. Looked up from germline, CDR1 is LNHDA and CDR2 is SQIVND (reference sequence). With V trimmed by 7 bases and J by 9 bases, 6 bases remained unmatched. This CDR3 contains 14 residues. This clonotype is labeled as medium-sized. Individual cDNA molecules were tagged with unique molecular identifiers. One entry per CDR3 protein, called by TCRdb with MiXCR from the 5' RACE reads. The table lists tens of thousands of distinct CDR3 sequences, roughly 7% of them singletons, with around 7.9% in the top ten. V is TRBV19 and J is TRBJ1-6; 10 bases fit TRBD1. The sequenced material came from whole blood. The sequence derives from an adult who was a healthcare worker with PCR-confirmed SARS-CoV-2 infection or an uninfected control (not recorded which). CDR3 residues: CASKRQGAISPLHF. The CDR3 DNA sequence: TGTGCCAGTAAAAGACAGGGGGCGATTTCACCCCTCCACTTT. Full variable domain (remainder filled in from reference TRBV19 and TRBJ1-6): DGGITQSPKYLFRKEGQNVTLSCEQNLNHDAMYWYRQDPGQGLRLIYYSQIVNDFQKGDIAEGYSVSREKKESFPLTVTSAQKNPTAFYLCASKRQGAISPLHFGNGTRLTVT.